These 23 T cell receptor beta chains were sequenced from one sample in a study of OX40 agonist ivuxolimab in advanced cancers. Generated by immunoSEQ multiplex PCR, the TCRdb table keeps only in-frame clones and is missing some. Found here are 60,000 or so clones, 82% of them singletons; the top ten hold less than 0.6%. Specimen: CD4+ or CD8+ T cells sorted from blood, collected in a trial of the OX40 agonist ivuxolimab. All receptors derive from an adult with an advanced solid tumor such as melanoma, head and neck, liver or kidney cancer.

CDR3 nucleotide sequence: TGTGCCAGCAGTTTAGAGGGGAGGCAGCCCCAGCATTTT. It specifies CASSLEGRQPQHF. V gene TRBV27 combines with J gene TRBJ1-5; D possibly corresponds to TRBD1 (5 bases). V lost 2 bases and J 7 bases, leaving 9 bases between the germline ends. CDR1 is MNHEY, CDR2 SMNVEV, per germline (reference sequence). The CDR3 contains 13 residues.

The CDR3 protein is CAWSVGASQGETQYF. The CDR3 bases are TGTGCCTGGAGTGTAGGGGCTTCCCAGGGGGAGACCCAGTACTTC. V and J are TRBV30 and TRBJ2-5; TRBD1 might be the D (6 bases). This CDR3 spans 15 amino acids. The germline V and J ends were trimmed by 0 bases and 5 bases, with 16 bases remaining between them. Germline V gene sequence: CDR1 GTSNPN, CDR2 SVGIG (reference sequence). Full variable domain (remainder filled in from reference TRBV30 and TRBJ2-5): SQTIHQWPATLVQPVGSPLSLECTVEGTSNPNLYWYRQAAGRGLQLLFYSVGIGQISSEVPQNLSASRPQDRQFILSSKKLLLSDSGFYLCAWSVGASQGETQYFGPGTRLLVL.

The rearrangement joins TRBV27 to TRBJ2-1; 8 bases fit TRBD2. Unmatched junction bases numbered 11, after V lost 5 bases and J lost 8 bases. The CDR3 is made up of 15 amino acids. The germline V gene has CDR1 MNHEY and CDR2 SMNVEV (reference sequence). Written as DNA, the CDR3 is TGTGCCAGCAGTAAGTTGCGGGAGGCTTTTGATGAGCAGTTCTTC. It translates to CASSKLREAFDEQFF.

CDR3 sequence (DNA): TGTGCCAGCAGGTTCAGCGGGGAGCTGTTTTTT. Protein product: CASRFSGELFF. The chain uses TRBV7-9 and TRBJ2-2; D not resolved. Germline V gives CDR1 SEHNR, CDR2 FQNEAQ (reference sequence). The CDR3 spans 11 residues. With 6 bases removed from V and 7 bases from J, the gap between germline ends came to 6 bases.

The rearrangement uses TRBV29-1 and TRBJ2-6; 8 nucleotides line up with TRBD1. The CDR3 contains 14 residues. Trimming removed 7 bases from V and 4 bases from J; junction bases left unmatched: 6. The germline V gene encodes CDR1 SQVTM and CDR2 ANQGSEA. CDR3 in amino acids: CSARTGSGANVLTF. DNA for the CDR3: TGCAGCGCTCGGACAGGGTCAGGGGCCAACGTCCTGACTTTC. Together with reference TRBV29-1 and TRBJ2-6, the CDR3 gives the full variable domain: SAVISQKPSRDICQRGTSLTIQCQVDSQVTMMFWYRQQPGQSLTLIATANQGSEATYESGFVIDKFPISRPNLTFSTLTVSNMSPEDSSIYLCSARTGSGANVLTFGAGSRLTVL.

The V and J genes are TRBV6-6 and TRBJ2-5, with unresolved D. V lost 6 bases and J lost 7, with 21 bases in between. CDR3 length equals 15 residues. Germline V gives CDR1 MNHNY, CDR2 SVGAGI (reference sequence). Here the CDR3 DNA reads TGTGCCAGCAGCCCGATTGAGCAGGACGGCAGGACCCAGTACTTC. Its protein is CASSPIEQDGRTQYF.

The chain links TRBV19 to TRBJ2-2; TRBD1 agrees at 10 bases. Looked up from germline, CDR1 is LNHDA and CDR2 is SQIVND (reference sequence). The V and J ends lost 5 bases and 1 base, in that order; junction bases with no gene match: 10. The CDR3 consists of 18 residues. This CDR3 is CASSLLGQGGLNTGELFF. The CDR3 DNA reads TGTGCCAGTAGTCTCCTCGGACAGGGGGGTTTGAACACCGGGGAGCTGTTTTTT.

V gene TRBV7-6 combines with J gene TRBJ2-7, with 9 bases that match TRBD2. The CDR3 totals 16 residues. Germline CDR1 and CDR2: SGHVS and FNYEAQ. Unmatched junction bases numbered 9, after V lost 0 bases and J lost 6 bases. The CDR3 here is CASSLAPVAGVSEQYF. The CDR3 DNA reads TGTGCCAGCAGCTTAGCGCCGGTAGCGGGAGTCTCCGAGCAGTACTTC. Full variable domain (remainder filled in from reference TRBV7-6 and TRBJ2-7): GAGVSQSPRYKVTKRGQDVALRCDPISGHVSLYWYRQALGQGPEFLTYFNYEAQQDKSGLPNDRFSAERPEGSISTLTIQRTEQRDSAMYRCASSLAPVAGVSEQYFGPGTRLTVT.

The rearrangement joins TRBV4-3 to TRBJ2-3; a weak D match, TRBD2 (5 bases). The CDR3 has 16 residues. V lost 1 base and J lost 2, with 13 bases in between. Looked up from germline, CDR1 is LGHNA and CDR2 is YSLEER. CDR3 sequence: CASSQGSGIYTDTQYF. The CDR3 region has the DNA TGCGCCAGCAGCCAAGGCTCCGGGATTTACACAGATACGCAGTATTTT.

This sequence joins TRBV18 and TRBJ1-3; D might be TRBD1 (6 bases). Trimming removed 6 bases from V and 2 bases from J, with 8 bases in between. The CDR3 sequence is 13 residues long. Germline lookup yields CDR1 KGHSH and CDR2 LQKENI. The CDR3 region is CASSEGAGNTIYF. The CDR3 DNA sequence: TGTGCCAGCTCTGAGGGGGCTGGAAACACCATATATTTT.

This chain joins TRBV5-1 and TRBJ1-2; possibly TRBD1 for D (5 bases). V was shortened by 0 bases and J by 8 bases, with 17 bases between the two germline ends. The CDR3 runs to 15 residues. CDR1 and CDR2 (germline): SGHRS, YFSETQ. DNA for the CDR3: TGCGCCAGCAGCTTGGGGGGACGCTCCATGGGAGGCTACACCTTC. Translating gives CASSLGGRSMGGYTF.

A single count supports this clone. J is TRBJ2-1 and V is TRBV10-3, with D possibly TRBD2 on 6 matching bases. There are 15 residues in the CDR3. Trimming cost V 0 bases and J 7 bases, with 13 bases left between them. CDR1 ENHRY and CDR2 SYGVKD come from the germline V gene. CDR3 nucleotides: TGTGCCATCAGTGAGTCCTCGGGAGAGGAAAATGAGCAGTTCTTC. This translates into CAISESSGEENEQFF.

V usage is TRBV15 and J usage is TRBJ2-6; no definite D call. Germline lookup yields CDR1 LNHNV and CDR2 YYDKDF (reference sequence). The length of the CDR3 is 19 residues. Deletions cut 0 bases from V and 1 base from J, with 16 bases between. The CDR3 loop reads CATSRDRFSAGSGANVLTF. CDR3 coding DNA: TGTGCCACCAGCAGAGATCGTTTTTCGGCAGGTTCTGGGGCCAACGTCCTGACTTTC.

There are a few counts of this clone. The gene calls are TRBV5-6 and TRBJ2-6, with 10 bases fitting TRBD1. Germline V lookup: CDR1 SGHDT, CDR2 YYEEEE. The CDR3 runs 17 residues. V shed 5 bases and J 0 bases; nucleotides not matched to a gene: 5. The CDR3 DNA sequence: TGTGCCAGCAGGAACCGGGACAGGGGCTCTGGGGCCAACGTCCTGACTTTC. Translated: CASRNRDRGSGANVLTF.

This clone was detected a few times. The rearrangement uses TRBV6-6 and TRBJ1-2; TRBD1 might be the D (6 bases). The CDR3 is 13 residues long. Trimming shortened V by 6 bases and J by 8 bases, and 16 bases separated the two germline ends. Germline V gives CDR1 MNHNY, CDR2 SVGAGI (reference sequence). In DNA, the CDR3 is TGTGCCAGCAGACCCCGACAGGAATCGGGCTACACCTTC. Its translation: CASRPRQESGYTF.

The rearrangement joins TRBV19 to TRBJ2-5; maybe TRBD1 (6 bases). The CDR3 is 16 residues long. V lost 7 bases, J lost 1 base, and 19 bases lay in between. Per the germline V gene, CDR1 is LNHDA and CDR2 is SQIVND (reference sequence). Here the CDR3 DNA reads TGTGCCAGTAACCAAGGGGGAGTTAGGGCCCAAGAGACCCAGTACTTC. Translated: CASNQGGVRAQETQYF.

This chain joins TRBV4-3 and TRBJ2-7; D ambiguous. The germline gives CDR1 LGHNA, CDR2 YSLEER. Trimming cost V 1 base and J 3 bases, with 4 bases left between them. The CDR3 has 12 residues. The CDR3 loop reads CASSQGGYEQYF. In DNA form, the CDR3 reads TGCGCCAGCAGCCAAGGGGGCTACGAGCAGTACTTC.

The chain is built from TRBV5-1 and TRBJ1-1; D not certain. Trimming removed 0 bases at V and 0 bases at J, with 3 bases between. Germline V gene sequence: CDR1 SGHRS, CDR2 YFSETQ. The CDR3 runs to 13 residues. Written as DNA, the CDR3 is TGCGCCAGCAGCTTGGACTTGAACACTGAAGCTTTCTTT. Encoded protein: CASSLDLNTEAFF.

This clone was recorded only once. The V call is TRBV11-3, the J call TRBJ2-7, with a weak D call TRBD1 (5 bases). Deletions cut 5 bases from V and 4 bases from J, with 9 bases between. The CDR3 has 12 amino acids. The germline V gene encodes CDR1 SGHNT and CDR2 YENEEA. The chain's CDR3 is CASSESGYEQYF. In nucleotides, the CDR3 is TGTGCCAGCAGCGAGTCAGGGTACGAGCAGTACTTC.

The chain recombines TRBV6-5 with TRBJ2-7; TRBD2 is a possible D gene (5 bases). This CDR3 region has 11 residues. CDR1 is MNHEY and CDR2 is SVGAGI in the germline V gene. V was pared by 7 bases and J by 6 bases, with 10 bases between. The CDR3 here is CASNDEGEQYF. CDR3 coding DNA: TGTGCCAGCAACGACGAGGGCGAGCAGTACTTC.

The chain joins TRBV6-5 to TRBJ2-5; D could derive from TRBD1 or TRBD2 (5 bases each). V was trimmed by 5 bases and J by 2 bases, leaving 9 bases between them. The CDR3 covers 13 residues. The germline V gene has CDR1 MNHEY and CDR2 SVGAGI. The CDR3 coding sequence is TGTGCCAGCAGTCGAGGGGCTCAAGAGACCCAGTACTTC. Amino acid sequence: CASSRGAQETQYF.

The chain uses TRBV5-1 and TRBJ1-1, with 11 bases matching TRBD1. CDR3 size: 18 residues. Trimming cost V 4 bases and J 7 bases; bases outside gene matches: 18. Germline-derived CDR1 and CDR2 are SGHRS and YFSETQ. The CDR3 sequence: CASSITPGQGVGYGEAFF. The DNA of the CDR3 is TGCGCCAGCAGCATAACACCGGGACAGGGGGTCGGGTATGGTGAAGCTTTCTTT.

The J gene is TRBJ1-2, the V gene TRBV18; D is ambiguous. The germline gives CDR1 KGHSH, CDR2 LQKENI. This CDR3 has 14 residues. V shed 4 bases and J shed 8 bases, with 17 bases lying between them. CDR3 in amino acids: CASSLSGRIVGYTF. CDR3 bases: TGTGCCAGCTCACTTTCCGGACGGATTGTAGGCTACACCTTC.